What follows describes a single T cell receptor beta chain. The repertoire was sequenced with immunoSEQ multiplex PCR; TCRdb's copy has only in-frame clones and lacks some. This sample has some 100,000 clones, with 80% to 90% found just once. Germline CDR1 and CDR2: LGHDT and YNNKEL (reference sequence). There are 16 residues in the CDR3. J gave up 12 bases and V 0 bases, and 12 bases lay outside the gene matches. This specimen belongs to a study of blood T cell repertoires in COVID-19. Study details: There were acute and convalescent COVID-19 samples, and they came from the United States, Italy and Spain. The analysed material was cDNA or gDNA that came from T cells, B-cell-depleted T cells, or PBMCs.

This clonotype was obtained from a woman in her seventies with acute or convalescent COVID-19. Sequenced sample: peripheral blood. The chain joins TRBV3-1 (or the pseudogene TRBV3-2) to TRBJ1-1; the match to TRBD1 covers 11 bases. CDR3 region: CASSQDTRTGGVVSFF. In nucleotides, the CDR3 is TGTGCCAGCAGCCAAGACACGCGGACAGGGGGCGTTGTGTCTTTCTTT.